This entry concerns a single TCR beta chain. Antigen unknown. TCRdb reprocessed the reads with MiXCR, giving one entry per CDR3 protein. The top ten clones hold around 41% of a sample with over 95,000 distinct CDR3 sequences, around 31% of them seen once. This specimen comes from a study of T cell repertoires in cytomegalovirus infection. Study summary: Recently described HLA-C-restricted plus well-studied HLA-B-restricted CMV epitopes were used. Public TCR beta signatures were indicative of both CMV infection and a matching HLA type. Findings and caveats of the study: Accumulated public TCR beta family frequency recognized individuals carrying CMV together with the relevant HLA.

Losses at the gene ends were 7 bases for V and 4 bases for J; bases not matched to a gene: 4. This CDR3 comprises 14 residues. Per the germline V gene, CDR1 is MNHNS and CDR2 is SASEGT. J is TRBJ2-1 and V is TRBV6-1, with 10 positions matching TRBD2. The clonotype was recovered from a human donor in good health (CMV status not recorded). Some clones in this sample may be carry-over from other donors' samples. Sequenced here: CD8+ T cells from cultured PBMCs, sampled from culture after CMV antigen stimulation. Here the CDR3 DNA reads TGTGCCAGCATTAGCGGGGGGCGGTACAATGAGCAGTTCTTC. Translation: CASISGGRYNEQFF.